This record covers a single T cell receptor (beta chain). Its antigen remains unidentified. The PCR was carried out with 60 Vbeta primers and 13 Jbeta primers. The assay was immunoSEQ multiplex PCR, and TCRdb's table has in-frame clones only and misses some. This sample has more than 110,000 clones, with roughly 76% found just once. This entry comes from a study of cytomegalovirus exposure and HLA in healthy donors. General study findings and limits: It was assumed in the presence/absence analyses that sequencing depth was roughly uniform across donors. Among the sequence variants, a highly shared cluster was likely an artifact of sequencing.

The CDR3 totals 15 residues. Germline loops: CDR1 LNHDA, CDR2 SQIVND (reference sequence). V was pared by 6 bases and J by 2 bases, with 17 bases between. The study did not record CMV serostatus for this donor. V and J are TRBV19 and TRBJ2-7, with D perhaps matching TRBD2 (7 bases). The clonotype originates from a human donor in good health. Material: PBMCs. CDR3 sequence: CASSPMGGPTYEQYF. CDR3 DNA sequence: TGTGCCAGTAGCCCGATGGGGGGGCCTACCTACGAGCAGTACTTC.